The rows below give T cell receptor beta chains drawn from one sample of a study of persistence of HIV-infected CD4 T cells. These receptors have no identified antigens. Only in-frame clones appear in the TCRdb table, and some are missing; sequencing was by immunoSEQ multiplex PCR. The sample includes roughly 43,000 clones, roughly 90% of them seen just once. Sequenced here: CD4+ T cells sorted from PBMCs after approximately 19-hour stimulation, sampled from a patient who received antiretroviral therapy. All receptors derive from an adult man with HIV who was CMV-seropositive. CDR3s leave out the opening cysteine and the closing phenylalanine or tryptophan. Only part of the rows carry a size: once, few, many, or a class if the clone is expanded.

abundance	j_gene	v_gene	CDR3aa
NA	TRBJ1-5	TRBV6-5	ASSYGRVNQPQH
NA	TRBJ1-3	TRBV3-1/TRBV3-2	ASSQGTRISGNTIY
NA	TRBJ2-7	TRBV5-5	ASSLGLAGSYEQY
NA	TRBJ1-2	TRBV5-1	ASSLDGKGYT
NA	TRBJ1-1	TRBV19	ASSTEGGVTEAF
NA	TRBJ2-7	TRBV2	ASSEAYEQY
NA	TRBJ2-7	TRBV5-1	ASSSGQTSYEQY
NA	TRBJ2-7	TRBV2	ASSILAGVEQY
NA	TRBJ2-2	TRBV19	ASSIGLPGELF
NA	TRBJ2-7	TRBV7-2	ASRVAMGGYEQY
NA	TRBJ1-1	TRBV6-5	ASSYLATGSTEAF
NA	TRBJ1-2	TRBV2	ASSEARTANYGYT
NA	TRBJ2-2	TRBV11-2	ASSSSAFRQGAAGELF
NA	TRBJ1-5	TRBV2	ASSGDSSNQPQH
NA	TRBJ1-6	TRBV10-3	ASHRDGNSPLH
NA	TRBJ1-3	TRBV18	ASSVGPGSGNTIY
NA	TRBJ2-2	TRBV5-6	ASSRDRKNAGELF
few	TRBJ1-5	TRBV12-3/TRBV12-4	ASSLEGPQH
NA	TRBJ1-2	TRBV4-1	ASSPPDIVNGYT
NA	TRBJ2-1	TRBV27	ASSPGQSYNEQF
NA	TRBJ1-2	TRBV19	ASSPDDRRGYT
NA	TRBJ1-1	TRBV18	ASFSSAGGGTEAF
few	TRBJ1-1	TRBV7-2	ASSLARGFETEAF
NA	TRBJ2-7	TRBV5-1	ASSLLQSSYEQY
NA	TRBJ2-5	TRBV7-7	ASSRTSGGHGETQY
NA	TRBJ2-4	TRBV19	ASRITGLDIQY
NA	TRBJ1-4	TRBV5-5	ASSLGRATPNEKLF
NA	TRBJ2-2	TRBV5-6	ASSGGRSNTGELF
NA	TRBJ1-5	TRBV6-1	ASSDYRGLNQPQH
once	TRBJ1-1	TRBV6-1	ASSEARAANTEAF
NA	TRBJ2-2	TRBV14	ASSQEEPEGTGELF
NA	TRBJ2-1	TRBV9	ASSVALGLAGNEQF
once	TRBJ2-1	TRBV19	ASTRGNEQF
NA	TRBJ1-5	TRBV19	ASSLRFSNQPQH
NA	TRBJ1-4	TRBV24-1	ATSEPGQGNEKLF